This T cell receptor (beta chain) was found in a study of OX40 agonist ivuxolimab in advanced cancers. About the investigation overall: Ivuxolimab, which targeted the costimulatory receptor OX40 (CD134), was an agonistic, fully human IgG2 monoclonal antibody. The purpose of peripheral TCRbeta sequencing was to test whether ivuxolimab changed TCR sequence diversity and led to clonal T-cell expansion. The paper describes the monotherapy dose-escalation part (N of about 52 patients) of the phase I trial of ivuxolimab. Among the roughly 54 dose-escalation patients, about 19 had hepatocellular carcinoma, approximately 15 melanoma, 9 renal cell carcinoma and 9 head and neck cancer. Patients were allowed to have had prior anti-PD-1, anti-PD-L1 or anti-CTLA-4 therapy, and approximately 40% of the dose-escalation patients had been treated with checkpoint inhibitors. The dose-escalation cohort was about 83% male with a mean age of about 60 years, ranging from roughly 23 to 79. Partial responses were achieved by three dose-escalation patients, of whom one had hepatocellular carcinoma and two had cutaneous melanoma. Intravenous ivuxolimab was administered to patients every 2 weeks at six dose levels: 0.01, 0.1, 0.3, 1.5, 3 and 10 mg/kg. The research as a whole found: The antigen specificity of the peripheral T cells that underwent clonal expansion was not determined. Low levels of normalized T-cell clonal expansion were also seen in some patients who did not respond. At doses of 0.1 to 3.0 mg/kg, clonal expansion of both CD4+ and CD8+ T cells in blood was seen between baseline and week 6. In the 0.1-3.0 mg/kg groups, partial responders were among the patients with the lowest normalized peripheral clonal expansion, particularly in CD8+ T cells. After ivuxolimab, expanded clones were on average more numerous among CD8+ T cells than among CD4+ T cells.

Spanning cysteine to phenylalanine, the CDR3 consists of 13 amino acids. The sequence is cut down to CDR3 DNA, 39 bases in frame from base 1. For this chain, trimming is 2 bases at the V end and 2 bases at the J end, and the number of junction bases without a gene match is 0. CDR1 and CDR2 were assigned from the germline V gene as SGHTA and FQGNSA. The trial excluded patients who had a history of autoimmune disease or were on systemic immunosuppression. Peripheral blood for TCR sequencing was collected from all dose cohorts at baseline, on cycle 4 day 1, and on cycle 7 day 1. The samples were drawn from a first-in-human, open-label, multicenter phase I dose-escalation trial of ivuxolimab. Adults with locally advanced or metastatic melanoma, renal cell, hepatocellular, or head and neck squamous cell carcinoma were enrolled in the trial. Before TCR sequencing, CD4+ and CD8+ T cells were separately sorted from peripheral blood.

Note on this clone: The target of this receptor is not known. No qualities accompany the bases; no much larger clone lies one base away.

For sequencing of the TCRbeta CDR3 region, genomic DNA was extracted from the sorted cells. The immunoSEQ Assay was used to sequence the TCRbeta CDR3 regions. Here the immuneACCESS table is served through TCRdb, limited to in-frame sequences with V and J called. Missing clones are a known gap in these copies; in checked studies unresolved V genes cover under half, and the rest lacks a known reason. The sample has 55,000 to 80,000 clones on record, about 86% of them singletons. The ten largest account for 2.4% of the sample. The chain is assembled from TRBV7-2 and TRBJ2-7; 7 bases in between match TRBD1. This sample comprised CD4+ or CD8+ T cells sorted from blood, obtained in a trial of the OX40 agonist ivuxolimab. The sequence derives from an adult with an advanced solid tumor such as melanoma, head and neck, liver or kidney cancer. The CDR3 protein is CASSLTGAYEQYF. The DNA sequence reads TGTGCCAGCAGCTTAACAGGGGCCTACGAGCAGTACTTC.